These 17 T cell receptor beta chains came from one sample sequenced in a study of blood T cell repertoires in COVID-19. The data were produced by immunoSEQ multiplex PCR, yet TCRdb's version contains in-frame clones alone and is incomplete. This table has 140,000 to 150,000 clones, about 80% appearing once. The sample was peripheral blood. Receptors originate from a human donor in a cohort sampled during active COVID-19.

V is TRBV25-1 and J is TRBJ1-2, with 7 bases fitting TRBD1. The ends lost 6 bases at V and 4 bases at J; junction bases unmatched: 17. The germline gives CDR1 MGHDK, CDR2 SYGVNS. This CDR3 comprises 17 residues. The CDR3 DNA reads TGTGCCAGCAGCGAAATCGCCTCCGACAGGGCTCTCTATGGCTACACCTTC. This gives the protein CASSEIASDRALYGYTF.

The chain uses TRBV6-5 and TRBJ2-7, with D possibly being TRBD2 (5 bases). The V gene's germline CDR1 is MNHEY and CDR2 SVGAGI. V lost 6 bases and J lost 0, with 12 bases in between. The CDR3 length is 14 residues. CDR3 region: CASRRTGSSYEQYV. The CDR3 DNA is TGTGCCAGCAGAAGGACGGGAAGCTCCTACGAGCAGTACGTC.

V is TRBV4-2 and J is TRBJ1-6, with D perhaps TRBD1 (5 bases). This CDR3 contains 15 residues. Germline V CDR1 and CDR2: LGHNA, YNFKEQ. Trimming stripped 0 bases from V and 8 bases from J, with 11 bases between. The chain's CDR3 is CASSQDLAGHSPLHF. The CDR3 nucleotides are TGTGCCAGCAGCCAAGACTTGGCAGGGCATTCACCCCTCCACTTT.

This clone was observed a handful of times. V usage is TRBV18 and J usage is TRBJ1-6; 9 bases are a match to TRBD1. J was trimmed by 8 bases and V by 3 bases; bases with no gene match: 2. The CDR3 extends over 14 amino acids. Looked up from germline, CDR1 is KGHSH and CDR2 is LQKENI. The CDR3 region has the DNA TGTGCCAGCTCACCGGACAGGGGTGATTCACCCCTCCACTTT. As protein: CASSPDRGDSPLHF.

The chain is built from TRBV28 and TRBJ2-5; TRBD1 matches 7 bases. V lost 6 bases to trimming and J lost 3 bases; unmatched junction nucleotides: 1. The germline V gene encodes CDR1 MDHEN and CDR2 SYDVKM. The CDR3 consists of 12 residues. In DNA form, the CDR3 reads TGTGCCAGCAGGGGACAGAAAGAGACCCAGTACTTC. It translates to CASRGQKETQYF.

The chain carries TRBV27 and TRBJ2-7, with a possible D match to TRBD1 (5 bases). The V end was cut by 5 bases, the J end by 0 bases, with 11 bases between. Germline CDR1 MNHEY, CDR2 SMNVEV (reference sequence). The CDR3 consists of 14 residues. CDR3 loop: CASSQQVLSYEQYF. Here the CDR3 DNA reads TGTGCCAGCAGTCAACAGGTCCTCTCCTACGAGCAGTACTTC.

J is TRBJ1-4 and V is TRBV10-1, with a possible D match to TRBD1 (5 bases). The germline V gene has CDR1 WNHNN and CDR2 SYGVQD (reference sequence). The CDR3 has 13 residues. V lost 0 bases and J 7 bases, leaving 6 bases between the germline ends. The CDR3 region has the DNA TGCGCCAGCAGTGAGTCGGGACTTGAAAAACTGTTTTTT. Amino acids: CASSESGLEKLFF.

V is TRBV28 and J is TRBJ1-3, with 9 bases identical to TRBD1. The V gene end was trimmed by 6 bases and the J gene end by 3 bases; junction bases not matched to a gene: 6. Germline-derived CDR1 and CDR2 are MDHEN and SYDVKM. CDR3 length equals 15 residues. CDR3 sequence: CASSVQGAIGNTIYF. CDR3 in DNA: TGTGCCAGCAGCGTACAGGGGGCAATTGGAAACACCATATATTTT.

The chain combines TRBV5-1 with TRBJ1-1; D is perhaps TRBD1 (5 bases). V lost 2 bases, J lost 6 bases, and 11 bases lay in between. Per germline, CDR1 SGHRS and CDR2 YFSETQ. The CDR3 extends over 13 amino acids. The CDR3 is CASSLYGGSEAFF. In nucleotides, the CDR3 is TGCGCCAGCAGCTTATACGGGGGGTCTGAAGCTTTCTTT.

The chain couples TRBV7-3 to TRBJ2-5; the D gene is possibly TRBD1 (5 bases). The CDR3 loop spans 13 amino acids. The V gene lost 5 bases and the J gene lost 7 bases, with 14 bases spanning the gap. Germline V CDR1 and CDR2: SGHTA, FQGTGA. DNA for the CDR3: TGTGCCAGCAGCCAAAGCCCTCAGGGGACCCAGTACTTC. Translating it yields CASSQSPQGTQYF.

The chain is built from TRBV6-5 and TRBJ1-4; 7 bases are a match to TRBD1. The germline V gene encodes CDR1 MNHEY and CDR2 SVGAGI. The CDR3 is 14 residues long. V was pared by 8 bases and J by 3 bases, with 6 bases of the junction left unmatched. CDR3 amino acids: CASRSQGSNEKLFF. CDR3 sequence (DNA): TGTGCCAGCCGATCACAGGGGTCTAATGAAAAACTGTTTTTT.

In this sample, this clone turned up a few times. The CDR3 bases are TGTGCCAGCAGCCCCAGACAGTTTCCTAGCACAGATACGCAGTATTTT. This gives the protein CASSPRQFPSTDTQYF. The V call is TRBV7-8, the J call TRBJ2-3, with a tentative D call TRBD1 (5 bases). Germline CDR1 reads SGHVS; CDR2 reads FQNEAQ. CDR3 length: 16 residues. Trimming took 5 bases from V and 0 from J, leaving 15 bases between them.

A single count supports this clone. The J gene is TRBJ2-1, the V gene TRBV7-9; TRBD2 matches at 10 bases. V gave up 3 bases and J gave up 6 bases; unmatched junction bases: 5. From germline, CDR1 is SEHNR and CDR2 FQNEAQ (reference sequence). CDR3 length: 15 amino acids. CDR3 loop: CASSFSGGRLNEQFF. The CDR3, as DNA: TGTGCCAGCAGCTTTAGCGGGGGGCGTCTCAATGAGCAGTTCTTC. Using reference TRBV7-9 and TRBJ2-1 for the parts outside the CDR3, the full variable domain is DTGVSQNPRHKITKRGQNVTFRCDPISEHNRLYWYRQTLGQGPEFLTYFQNEAQLEKSRLLSDRFSAERPKGSFSTLEIQRTEQGDSAMYLCASSFSGGRLNEQFFGPGTRLTVL.

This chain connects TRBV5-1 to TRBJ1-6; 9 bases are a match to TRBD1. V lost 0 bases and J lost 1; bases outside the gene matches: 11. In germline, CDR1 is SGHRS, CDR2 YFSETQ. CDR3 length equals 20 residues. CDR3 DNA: TGCGCCAGCAGCTTGGCCCCGGGACAGGGAAGGAATTCCTATAATTCACCCCTCCACTTT. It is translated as CASSLAPGQGRNSYNSPLHF. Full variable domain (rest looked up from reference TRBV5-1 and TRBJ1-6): KAGVTQTPRYLIKTRGQQVTLSCSPISGHRSVSWYQQTPGQGLQFLFEYFSETQRNKGNFPGRFSGRQFSNSRSEMNVSTLELGDSALYLCASSLAPGQGRNSYNSPLHFGNGTRLTVT.

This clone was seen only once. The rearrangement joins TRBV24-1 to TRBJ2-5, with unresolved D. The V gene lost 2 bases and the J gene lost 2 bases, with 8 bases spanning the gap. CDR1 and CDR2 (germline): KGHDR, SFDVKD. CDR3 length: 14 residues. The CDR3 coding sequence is TGTGCCACCAGTGATTCTTCCCGGCAAGAGACCCAGTACTTC. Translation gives CATSDSSRQETQYF.

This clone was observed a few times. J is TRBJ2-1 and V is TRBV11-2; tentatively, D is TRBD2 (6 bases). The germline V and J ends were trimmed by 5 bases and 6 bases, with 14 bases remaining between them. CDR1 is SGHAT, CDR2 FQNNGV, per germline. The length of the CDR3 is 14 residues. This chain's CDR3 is CASSLDRRGNEQFF. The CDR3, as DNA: TGTGCCAGCAGCCTCGACCGGCGGGGCAATGAGCAGTTCTTC.

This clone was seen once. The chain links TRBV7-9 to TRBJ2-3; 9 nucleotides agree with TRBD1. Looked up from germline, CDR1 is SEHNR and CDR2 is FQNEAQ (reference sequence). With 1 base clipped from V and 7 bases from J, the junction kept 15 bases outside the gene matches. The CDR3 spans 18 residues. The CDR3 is CASSLGLTGTGKGNTQYF. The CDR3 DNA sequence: TGTGCCAGCAGCTTAGGACTAACCGGGACAGGGAAAGGAAATACGCAGTATTTT.